These 23 T cell receptor beta chains originate from one sample sequenced in a study of human T cells and chemical hapten exposure. Time point given: pre-sensitization, week 0. This sample's treatment: therapeutic diphenylcyclopropenone sensitization with weekly scalp DPC. A single record per CDR3 protein comes from TCRdb applying MiXCR to the RACE reads. The sample lists 300,000 to 400,000 distinct CDR3 sequences; approximately 5.1% were seen once. The starting material was whole blood, obtained in connection with sensitization to the hapten diphenylcyclopropenone (DPC). These receptors came from a woman in her 50s with alopecia areata. Some clones in this sample may be carry-over from other donors' samples.

The rearrangement uses TRBV6-6 and TRBJ1-5; a possible D gene is TRBD1 (5 bases). Trimming took off 5 bases at V and 3 bases at J, with 11 bases between the two ends. The CDR3 runs to 14 residues. Germline V gene sequence: CDR1 MNHNY, CDR2 SVGAGI (reference sequence). In nucleotides, the CDR3 is TGTGCCAGCAGTCTTCAGGGCCACAATCAGCCCCAGCATTTT. Translation gives CASSLQGHNQPQHF.

This clonotype was detected many times. The CDR3 region is CASRQTGSYEQYF. The CDR3 DNA is TGTGCCAGTAGGCAGACAGGCTCCTACGAGCAGTACTTC. The chain recombines TRBV19 with TRBJ2-7; tentatively, D is TRBD1 (6 bases). V lost 6 bases and J 0 bases, leaving 9 bases between the germline ends. The CDR3 totals 13 residues. CDR1 and CDR2 (germline): LNHDA, SQIVND (reference sequence).

In its sample, this clonotype was seen many times. The chain links TRBV3-1 to TRBJ2-3; 7 positions match TRBD2. This CDR3 region has 17 residues. V lost 6 bases to trimming and J lost 0 bases; unmatched junction nucleotides: 12. Germline assignment: CDR1 LGHDT and CDR2 YNNKEL (reference sequence). Here the CDR3 reads CASSRRGAGTSTDTQYF. CDR3 coding DNA: TGTGCCAGCAGTCGGAGGGGAGCGGGGACCAGCACAGATACGCAGTATTTT.

The CDR3 loop reads CASPSFQPHYANTEAFF. CDR3 sequence (DNA): TGTGCCAGTCCTTCGTTTCAACCCCATTATGCGAACACTGAAGCTTTCTTT. The chain links TRBV28 to TRBJ1-1; D not resolved. The length of the CDR3 is 17 residues. Looked up from germline, CDR1 is MDHEN and CDR2 is SYDVKM. Trimming took 9 bases from V and 1 from J, leaving 24 bases between them.

This clonotype came up many times. This chain uses TRBV5-1 with TRBJ2-3, with TRBD2 matching 10 bases. CDR1 SGHRS and CDR2 YFSETQ come from the germline V gene. CDR3 length equals 16 residues. V gave up 1 base and J gave up 6 bases; unmatched junction bases: 8. CDR3 sequence reads: CASSLSSGRMTDTQYF. Here the CDR3 DNA reads TGCGCCAGCAGCTTGTCTAGCGGGAGAATGACGGATACGCAGTATTTT.

A few counts support this clonotype. The J gene is TRBJ1-2, the V gene TRBV3-1; weak D call: TRBD1 (5 bases). The CDR3 consists of 16 residues. Looked up from germline, CDR1 is LGHDT and CDR2 is YNNKEL (reference sequence). Trimming shortened V by 0 bases and J by 4 bases, and 15 bases separated the two germline ends. CDR3 in DNA: TGTGCCAGCAGCCAAGATACAGGCCGGGTCGGCTATGGCTACACCTTC. Translated, it gives CASSQDTGRVGYGYTF.

This clonotype was counted between two and nine times. The chain uses TRBV9 and TRBJ2-5; D gene ambiguous. The CDR3 sequence is 13 residues long. Germline values: CDR1 SGDLS, CDR2 YYNGEE. Trimming took off 6 bases at V and 2 bases at J, with 11 bases between the two ends. The CDR3 sequence: CASTPPNQETQYF. In nucleotides, the CDR3 is TGTGCCAGCACCCCCCCTAATCAAGAGACCCAGTACTTC.

This clonotype has only a few counts. The rearrangement links TRBV29-1 to TRBJ1-3; no reliable D call. The CDR3 is 14 residues long. Trimming took 6 bases from V and 4 from J, leaving 16 bases between them. Germline CDR1 reads SQVTM; CDR2 reads ANQGSEA. The CDR3 nucleotides read TGCAGCGTCGCGAACCAGCTCCCGGGAAACACCATATATTTT. The encoded protein is CSVANQLPGNTIYF.

V is TRBV5-8 and J is TRBJ1-1, with D uncertain. This CDR3 is built from 17 residues. V lost 2 bases to trimming and J lost 2 bases, with 19 bases between them. Germline-derived CDR1 and CDR2 are SGHTS and YDEGEE. The CDR3 nucleotides read TGTGCCAGCAGCTTCGAGGAAAATCCCGGGATCAACACTGAAGCTTTCTTT. Translated, it gives CASSFEENPGINTEAFF.

V and J are TRBV6-1 and TRBJ1-6, with a weak D call TRBD1 (5 bases). Germline V gene data show CDR1 as MNHNS and CDR2 as SASEGT. V lost 2 bases and J 15 bases, leaving 14 bases between the germline ends. The CDR3 consists of 13 residues. As DNA, the CDR3 is TGTGCCAGCAGTGAATCGGGGACTGTAATCCTCCACTTT. Amino acid sequence: CASSESGTVILHF.

This clonotype was counted between two and nine times. This chain uses TRBV7-6 with TRBJ2-5; 7 bases are shared with TRBD2. This CDR3 is built from 15 residues. Looked up from germline, CDR1 is SGHVS and CDR2 is FNYEAQ. Trimming cost V 4 bases and J 4 bases; bases outside gene matches: 9. Written as DNA, the CDR3 is TGTGCCAGCAGCTCCGCCGTCGGACTAGGAGAGACCCAGTACTTC. As protein: CASSSAVGLGETQYF.

The table lists this clonotype with many counts. The V and J genes are TRBV7-2 and TRBJ2-3; possibly TRBD2 for D (6 bases). The CDR3 extends over 13 amino acids. Germline V gene data show CDR1 as SGHTA and CDR2 as FQGNSA. The V end was cut by 5 bases, the J end by 4 bases, with 10 bases between. CDR3 bases: TGTGCCAGCAGCCAGACTAGGGCAGATACGCAGTATTTT. Encoded protein: CASSQTRADTQYF.

For this clonotype: A much more abundant neighbour one base away suggests this may be a read error. This chain connects TRBV27 to TRBJ2-3, with D maybe TRBD2 (6 bases). The V and J ends lost 8 bases and 2 bases respectively, with 14 bases between them. In germline, CDR1 is MNHEY, CDR2 SMNVEV (reference sequence). The CDR3 spans 14 residues. In DNA, the CDR3 is TGTGCCAGCGGGGTTGGACTAAACACAGATACGCAGTATTTT. Protein: CASGVGLNTDTQYF.

This clonotype was observed many times. The chain links TRBV6-5 to TRBJ2-7; no reliable D call. The germline CDR1 and CDR2 sequences are MNHEY and SVGAGI. CDR3 length equals 16 residues. The V and J ends lost 0 bases and 4 bases respectively, with 16 bases between them. CDR3 bases: TGTGCCAGCAGTTACTCACCGGAACCGGGCGGATACGAGCAGTACTTC. Translating gives CASSYSPEPGGYEQYF.

This clonotype has a count of ten or more. The chain uses TRBV4-2 and TRBJ1-5; 9 nucleotides line up with TRBD1. Trimming removed 3 bases from V and 7 bases from J; junction bases left unmatched: 4. This CDR3 comprises 14 residues. The germline gives CDR1 LGHNA, CDR2 YNFKEQ. The CDR3 sequence is CASSQDRGGQPQHF. The CDR3 DNA is TGTGCCAGCAGCCAGGACAGGGGCGGACAGCCCCAGCATTTT.

This rearrangement joins TRBV13 to TRBJ1-2; 9 positions match TRBD1. V shed 5 bases and J 2 bases; nucleotides not matched to a gene: 6. In germline, CDR1 is PRHDT, CDR2 FYEKMQ (reference sequence). CDR3 length equals 15 residues. CDR3 residues: CASSPTGTGNYGYTF. In DNA form, the CDR3 reads TGTGCCAGCAGCCCCACCGGGACAGGGAACTATGGCTACACCTTC.

This clonotype was seen ten or more times. The chain carries TRBV6-5 and TRBJ2-5, with D perhaps TRBD2 (5 bases). The CDR3 totals 12 residues. Germline V gives CDR1 MNHEY, CDR2 SVGAGI. V dropped 8 bases and J dropped 5 bases, with 12 bases sitting between them. The CDR3 DNA is TGTGCCAGCGGTCGGTGGGAGGAGACCCAGTACTTC. Amino acids: CASGRWEETQYF.

This clonotype has a count of ten or more. J is TRBJ2-7 and V is TRBV6-2 or TRBV6-3; D is unresolved. This CDR3 is 11 amino acids long. Germline assignment: CDR1 MNHEY and CDR2 SVGEGT. V was cut by 5 bases and J by 4 bases, with 6 bases left in between. In DNA, the CDR3 is TGTGCCAGCAGTGTGGGGTACGAGCAGTACTTC. Translating it yields CASSVGYEQYF.

This clonotype was found many times. The rearrangement uses TRBV7-6 and TRBJ1-1, with 12 bases fitting TRBD1. Trimming cost V 5 bases and J 5 bases; bases outside gene matches: 9. This CDR3 is 16 amino acids long. Germline V gene data show CDR1 as SGHVS and CDR2 as FNYEAQ. The CDR3 DNA reads as TGTGCCAGCAGCCAGGGGGACAGGGGGCAAGGGACTGAAGCTTTCTTT. Translation: CASSQGDRGQGTEAFF.

There are many counts of this clonotype. This chain uses TRBV7-6 with TRBJ2-1; no definite D call. The CDR3 is made up of 16 amino acids. CDR1 and CDR2 from the germline V gene are SGHVS and FNYEAQ. Trimming removed 2 bases at V and 6 bases at J, with 17 bases between. For the CDR3, the DNA is TGTGCCAGCAGCTTAACGGCTACTTCGCTGGGCAATGAGCAGTTCTTC. This sequence encodes CASSLTATSLGNEQFF.

In this sample, this clonotype turned up a few times. CDR3 loop: CASSSEGTSTDTQYF. The CDR3 bases are TGTGCCAGCTCTTCGGAAGGGACTAGCACAGATACGCAGTATTTT. This sequence joins TRBV18 and TRBJ2-3; D possibly corresponds to TRBD2 (6 bases). Per the germline V gene, CDR1 is KGHSH and CDR2 is LQKENI. V lost 6 bases to trimming and J lost 0 bases, with 13 bases between them. There are 15 residues in the CDR3.

This clonotype was recorded a few times. The rearrangement links TRBV13 to TRBJ1-2; D call uncertain. CDR1 is PRHDT, CDR2 FYEKMQ, per germline (reference sequence). Trimming pared 0 bases from V and 3 bases from J, leaving 11 bases between. CDR3 length: 15 residues. The DNA of the CDR3 is TGTGCCAGCAGCTTAGGCCGGGGTGAGGACTATGGCTACACCTTC. Residues: CASSLGRGEDYGYTF.

This clonotype was found many times. This chain joins TRBV6-1 and TRBJ1-1; unclear D gene. CDR3 size: 13 residues. In germline, CDR1 is MNHNS, CDR2 SASEGT. The V end was cut by 4 bases, the J end by 2 bases, with 8 bases between. CDR3 residues: CASSVGSNTEAFF. In DNA form, the CDR3 reads TGTGCCAGCAGTGTTGGAAGCAACACTGAAGCTTTCTTT.